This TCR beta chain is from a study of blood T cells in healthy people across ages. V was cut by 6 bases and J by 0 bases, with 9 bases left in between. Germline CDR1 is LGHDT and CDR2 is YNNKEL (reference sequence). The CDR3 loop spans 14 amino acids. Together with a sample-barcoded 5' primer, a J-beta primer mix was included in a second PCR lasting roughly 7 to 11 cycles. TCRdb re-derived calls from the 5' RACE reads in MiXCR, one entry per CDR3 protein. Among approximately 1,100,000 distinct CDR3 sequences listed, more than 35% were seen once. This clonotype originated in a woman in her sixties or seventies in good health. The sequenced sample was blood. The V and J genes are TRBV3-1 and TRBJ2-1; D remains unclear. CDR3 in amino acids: CASRGRISYNEQFF. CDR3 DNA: TGTGCCAGCAGGGGTAGGATCTCCTACAATGAGCAGTTCTTC.